This passage covers 10 T cell receptor beta chains from one sample sequenced in a study of blood T cell repertoires in COVID-19. The repertoire was sequenced with immunoSEQ multiplex PCR; TCRdb's copy has only in-frame clones and lacks some. The sample yields under 150,000 clones, roughly 84% seen once. Sequencing input: PBMCs or T cells enriched from blood (not recorded which). The receptors originated from a man aged 50 to 59 in a cohort exposed to, infected with or recovered from COVID-19 (not recorded which).

The CDR3 DNA reads as TGTGCCAGTAGTAGGACTAGCGGGAGGTCCGGAGATACGCAGTATTTT. Protein product: CASSRTSGRSGDTQYF. V gene TRBV19 combines with J gene TRBJ2-3; 14 nucleotides line up with TRBD2. The V segment lost 4 bases and the J segment 5 bases; nucleotides outside the gene matches: 5. The germline V gene has CDR1 LNHDA and CDR2 SQIVND (reference sequence). CDR3 size: 16 residues.

The chain joins TRBV5-1 to TRBJ2-5, with D tentatively TRBD1 (6 bases). CDR3 length equals 13 residues. Looked up from germline, CDR1 is SGHRS and CDR2 is YFSETQ. The V end was cut by 4 bases, the J end by 5 bases, with 12 bases between. CDR3 sequence: CASSHRELETQYF. CDR3 nucleotide sequence: TGCGCCAGCAGCCACAGGGAGTTGGAGACCCAGTACTTC.

The rearrangement links TRBV28 to TRBJ1-1, with D possibly being TRBD1 (6 bases). Trimming stripped 5 bases from V and 8 bases from J, with 12 bases between. The germline V gene has CDR1 MDHEN and CDR2 SYDVKM. This CDR3 is built from 12 residues. The CDR3 DNA follows: TGTGCCAGCAGTATTCGGACAGTCGAAGCTTTCTTT. This translates into CASSIRTVEAFF.

This chain joins TRBV30 and TRBJ2-6, with D unclear. There are 20 residues in the CDR3. Looked up from germline, CDR1 is GTSNPN and CDR2 is SVGIG (reference sequence). Deletions cut 1 base from V and 0 bases from J, with 22 bases between. CDR3 in amino acids: CAWSALLGALPSSGANVLTF. The CDR3 DNA reads TGTGCCTGGAGTGCTCTCTTAGGAGCCTTACCCTCCTCTGGGGCCAACGTCCTGACTTTC.

The sample holds one count of this clone. V is TRBV6-5 and J is TRBJ1-3, with 7 bases lining up with TRBD1. Germline lookup yields CDR1 MNHEY and CDR2 SVGAGI. The CDR3 extends over 15 amino acids. Trimming at V came to 7 bases and at J to 0 bases, leaving 6 bases not matched to a gene. Here the CDR3 reads CASISGQLSGNTIYF. The CDR3 region has the DNA TGTGCCAGCATTTCGGGACAGCTCTCTGGAAACACCATATATTTT.

The chain combines TRBV7-9 with TRBJ2-1; a weak D match, TRBD1 (5 bases). Per the germline V gene, CDR1 is SEHNR and CDR2 is FQNEAQ (reference sequence). Trimming stripped 5 bases from V and 1 base from J, with 9 bases between. The CDR3 totals 14 residues. CDR3 sequence reads: CASSLRQSYNEQFF. Here the CDR3 DNA reads TGTGCCAGCAGCCTTAGACAGTCCTACAATGAGCAGTTCTTC. Full variable domain (outside the CDR3, taken from reference TRBV7-9 and TRBJ2-1): DTGVSQNPRHKITKRGQNVTFRCDPISEHNRLYWYRQTLGQGPEFLTYFQNEAQLEKSRLLSDRFSAERPKGSFSTLEIQRTEQGDSAMYLCASSLRQSYNEQFFGPGTRLTVL.

V usage is TRBV9 and J usage is TRBJ2-1; 9 positions match TRBD2. V dropped 4 bases and J dropped 5; count of bases not matched to a gene: 13. CDR3 length: 17 residues. Germline V gene lookup returns CDR1 SGDLS and CDR2 YYNGEE. For the CDR3, the DNA is TGTGCCAGCAGCCCCCAAGGCCTAGCGGGATCTAACAATGAGCAGTTCTTC. It translates to CASSPQGLAGSNNEQFF.

The chain joins TRBV28 to TRBJ1-3; maybe TRBD1 (5 bases). Trimming removed 6 bases from V and 0 bases from J, with 15 bases in between. Germline V gene sequence: CDR1 MDHEN, CDR2 SYDVKM. This CDR3 has 16 residues. As DNA, the CDR3 is TGTGCCAGCAGGGTCGGCGGGGGGTACTCTGGAAACACCATATATTTT. Translation gives CASRVGGGYSGNTIYF.

The gene calls are TRBV27 and TRBJ2-7, with D possibly matching TRBD1 (5 bases). Looked up from germline, CDR1 is MNHEY and CDR2 is SMNVEV (reference sequence). Trimming left V 3 bases short and J 1 base short, with 7 bases between. The CDR3 spans 13 residues. The CDR3, as DNA: TGTGCCAGCAGTTTGCAGGGTTCCTACGAGCAGTACTTC. Translation: CASSLQGSYEQYF.

The chain is built from TRBV19 and TRBJ2-3, with 10 bases fitting TRBD1. V was clipped by 5 bases and J by 14 bases; unmatched bases: 7. CDR1 is LNHDA, CDR2 SQIVND, per germline (reference sequence). The CDR3 is 12 amino acids. CDR3 protein: CASSHDRGRGYF. The CDR3 nucleotides read TGTGCCAGTAGTCACGACAGGGGGCGCGGGTATTTT.